The clone carrying this T cell receptor beta chain was observed a handful of times. These data originate in a study of blood T cell repertoires in COVID-19. This table comes from immunoSEQ multiplex PCR, and its TCRdb copy is limited to in-frame clones, with some not included. Of about 250,000 clones detected, about 87% appear once; the ten largest clones hold 2.5% to 3.5%. With 4 bases clipped from V and 5 bases from J, the junction kept 2 bases outside the gene matches. This CDR3 region has 13 residues. CDR1 and CDR2 from the germline V gene are MNHEY and SVGAGI. This chain links TRBV6-5 with TRBJ2-1, with TRBD1 identical over 7 bases. The clonotype comes from a woman aged 50 to 65 who had recovered from COVID-19. Material: PBMCs or T cells enriched from blood (not recorded which). CDR3 amino acids: CASSFTGDNEQFF. The CDR3 DNA follows: TGTGCCAGCAGTTTCACAGGGGACAATGAGCAGTTCTTC.